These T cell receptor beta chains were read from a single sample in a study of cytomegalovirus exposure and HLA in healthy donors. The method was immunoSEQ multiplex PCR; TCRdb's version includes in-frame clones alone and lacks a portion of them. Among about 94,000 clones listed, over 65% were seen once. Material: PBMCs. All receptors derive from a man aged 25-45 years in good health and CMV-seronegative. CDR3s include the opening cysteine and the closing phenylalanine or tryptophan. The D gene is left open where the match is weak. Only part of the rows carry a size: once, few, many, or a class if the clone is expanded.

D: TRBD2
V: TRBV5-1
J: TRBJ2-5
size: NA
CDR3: CASSSSGTYQETQYF
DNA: TGCGCCAGCAGCTCTAGCGGGACGTACCAAGAGACCCAGTACTTC

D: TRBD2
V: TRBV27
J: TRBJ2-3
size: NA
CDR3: CASSSNPLAGNTDTQYF
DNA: TGTGCCAGCAGTTCTAACCCACTAGCGGGAAACACAGATACGCAGTATTTT

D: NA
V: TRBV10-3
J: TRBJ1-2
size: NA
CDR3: CAISESVRGDLHGYTF
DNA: TGTGCCATCAGTGAGTCGGTCAGGGGCGACCTTCATGGCTACACCTTC

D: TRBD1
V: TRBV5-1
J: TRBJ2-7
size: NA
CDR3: CASSGTDYEQYF
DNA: TGCGCCAGCTCCGGGACAGACTACGAGCAGTACTTC

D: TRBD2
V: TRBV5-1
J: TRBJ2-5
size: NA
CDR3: CASSLGALAGGETQYF
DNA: TGCGCCAGCAGCTTGGGTGCACTAGCGGGGGGTGAGACCCAGTACTTC

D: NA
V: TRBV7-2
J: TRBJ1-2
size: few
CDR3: CASSAQGMDGYTF
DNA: TGTGCCAGCAGCGCACAGGGAATGGATGGCTACACCTTC

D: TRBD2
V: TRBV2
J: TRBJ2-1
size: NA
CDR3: CASRPTSGSDEQFF
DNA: TGTGCCAGCAGACCGACTAGCGGGAGCGATGAGCAGTTCTTC

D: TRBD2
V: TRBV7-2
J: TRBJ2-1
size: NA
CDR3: CASSSQRGGPREQFF
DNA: TGTGCCAGCAGCTCTCAGCGGGGGGGCCCCCGTGAGCAGTTCTTC

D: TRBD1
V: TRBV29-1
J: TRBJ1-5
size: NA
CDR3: CSVGDRGNQPQHF
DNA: TGCAGCGTAGGGGACAGGGGAAATCAGCCCCAGCATTTT

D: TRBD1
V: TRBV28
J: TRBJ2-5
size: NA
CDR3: CASSFYVRGRGETQYF
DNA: TGTGCCAGCAGTTTCTACGTTAGGGGGCGTGGAGAGACCCAGTACTTC

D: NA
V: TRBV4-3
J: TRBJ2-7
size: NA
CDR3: CASSQEGGGRYEQYF
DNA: TGCGCCAGCAGCCAAGAAGGGGGGGGGCGCTACGAGCAGTACTTC

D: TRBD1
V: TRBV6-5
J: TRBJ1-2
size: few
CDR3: CASSSGTVNGYTF
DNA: TGTGCCAGCAGTTCGGGGACAGTCAATGGCTACACCTTC

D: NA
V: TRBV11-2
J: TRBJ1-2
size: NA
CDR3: CASSFRGRGNRGYTF
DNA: TGTGCCAGCAGCTTCAGGGGCCGGGGTAACAGGGGCTACACCTTC

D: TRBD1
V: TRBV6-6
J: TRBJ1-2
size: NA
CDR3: CASSFNRGPIYGYTF
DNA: TGTGCCAGCAGTTTTAACAGGGGGCCAATCTATGGCTACACCTTC

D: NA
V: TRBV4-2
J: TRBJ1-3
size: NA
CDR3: CASSQGEGDTIYF
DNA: TGTGCCAGCAGCCAAGGGGAGGGTGACACCATATATTTT

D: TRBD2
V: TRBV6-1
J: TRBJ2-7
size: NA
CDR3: CASRNSGAIHEQYF
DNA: TGTGCCAGCAGAAATAGCGGGGCTATCCACGAGCAGTACTTC

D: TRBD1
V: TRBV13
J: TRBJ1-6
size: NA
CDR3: CASSLAGTGARKLHF
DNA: TGTGCCAGCAGCTTAGCCGGGACAGGGGCGCGAAAGCTCCACTTT

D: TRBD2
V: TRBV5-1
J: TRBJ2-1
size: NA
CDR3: CASSLVSGGPYNEQFF
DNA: TGCGCCAGCAGCTTGGTATCGGGGGGGCCCTACAATGAGCAGTTCTTC

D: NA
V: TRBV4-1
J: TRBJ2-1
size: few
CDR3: CASSQDPGGPYNEQFF
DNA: TGCGCCAGCAGCCAAGATCCAGGGGGGCCCTACAATGAGCAGTTCTTC

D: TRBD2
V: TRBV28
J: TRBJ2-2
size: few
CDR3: CASSLTSGRAWASGELFF
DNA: TGTGCCAGCAGTTTGACTAGCGGGAGGGCATGGGCAAGCGGGGAGCTGTTTTTT

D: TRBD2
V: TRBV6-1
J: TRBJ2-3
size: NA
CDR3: CASSEVAGGPKYF
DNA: TGTGCCAGCAGTGAAGTTGCGGGAGGGCCCAAGTATTTT

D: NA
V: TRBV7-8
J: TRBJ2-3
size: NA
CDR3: CASSADRFWATDTQYF
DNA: TGTGCCAGCAGCGCCGACAGGTTTTGGGCCACAGATACGCAGTATTTT

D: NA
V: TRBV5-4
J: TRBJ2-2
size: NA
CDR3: CASSQQGATGELFF
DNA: TGTGCCAGCAGTCAACAAGGGGCCACCGGGGAGCTGTTTTTT

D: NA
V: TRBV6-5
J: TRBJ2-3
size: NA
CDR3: CASSQRTPSTDTQYF
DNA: TGTGCCAGCAGTCAGAGGACTCCTAGTACAGATACGCAGTATTTT

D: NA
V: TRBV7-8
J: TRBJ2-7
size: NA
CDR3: CASSLDSIYEQYF
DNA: TGTGCCAGCAGCTTGGACAGTATCTACGAGCAGTACTTC

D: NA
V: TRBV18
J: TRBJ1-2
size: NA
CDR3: CASSPAGLQNYGYTF
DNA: TGTGCCAGCTCACCAGCGGGCCTACAGAACTATGGCTACACCTTC

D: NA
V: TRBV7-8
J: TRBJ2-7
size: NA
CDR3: CASSSPSAGQSYYEQYF
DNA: TGTGCCAGCAGCTCTCCCAGCGCGGGACAGTCGTACTACGAGCAGTACTTC

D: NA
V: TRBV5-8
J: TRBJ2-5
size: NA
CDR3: CASSLRLDRETQYF
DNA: TGTGCCAGCAGCTTGCGACTAGATAGAGAGACCCAGTACTTC

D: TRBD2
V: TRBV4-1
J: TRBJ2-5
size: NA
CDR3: CASSQLGLADQETQYF
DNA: TGCGCCAGCAGCCAACTGGGACTAGCGGATCAAGAGACCCAGTACTTC

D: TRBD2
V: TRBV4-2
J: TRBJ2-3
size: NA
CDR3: CASSQGDGRVGDTQYF
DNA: TGTGCCAGCAGCCAAGGCGACGGGAGGGTGGGAGATACGCAGTATTTT

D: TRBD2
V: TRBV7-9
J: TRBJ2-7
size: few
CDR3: CASSHTGTSGSSPYEQYF
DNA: TGTGCCAGCAGCCACACTGGGACTAGCGGGAGTTCCCCCTACGAGCAGTACTTC

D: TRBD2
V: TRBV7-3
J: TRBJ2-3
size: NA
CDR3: CASSLNGGAVTDTQYF
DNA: TGTGCCAGCAGCTTAAACGGGGGGGCAGTCACAGATACGCAGTATTTT

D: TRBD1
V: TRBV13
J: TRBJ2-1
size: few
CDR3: CASSLDRSSYNEQFF
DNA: TGTGCCAGCAGCTTGGACAGGTCCTCCTACAATGAGCAGTTCTTC

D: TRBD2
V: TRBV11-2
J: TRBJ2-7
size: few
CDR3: CASSLLAGGPYEQYF
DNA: TGTGCCAGCAGCTTATTAGCGGGGGGGCCTTACGAGCAGTACTTC

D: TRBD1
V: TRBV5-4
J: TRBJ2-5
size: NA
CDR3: CASSLGPGQGRVTQYF
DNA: TGTGCCAGCAGCTTGGGGCCGGGACAGGGAAGGGTGACCCAGTACTTC

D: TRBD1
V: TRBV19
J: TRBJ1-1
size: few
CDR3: CASTPSTGWILEAFF
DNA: TGTGCCAGTACCCCATCGACAGGGTGGATCTTGGAAGCTTTCTTT

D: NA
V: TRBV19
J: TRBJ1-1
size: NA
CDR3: CASSPFLRSTEAFF
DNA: TGTGCCAGTAGTCCCTTTCTTCGTTCCACTGAAGCTTTCTTT

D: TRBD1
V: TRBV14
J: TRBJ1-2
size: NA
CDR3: CASSRDSLGYGYTF
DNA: TGTGCCAGCAGCCGGGACAGCCTTGGCTATGGCTACACCTTC

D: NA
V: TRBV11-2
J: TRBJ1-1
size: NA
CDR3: CASSLGPGRSEAFF
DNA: TGTGCCAGCAGCTTAGGTCCGGGAAGGAGTGAAGCTTTCTTT

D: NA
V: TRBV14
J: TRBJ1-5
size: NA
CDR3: CASSQYSNQPQHF
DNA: TGTGCCAGCAGCCAATATTCGAATCAGCCCCAGCATTTT

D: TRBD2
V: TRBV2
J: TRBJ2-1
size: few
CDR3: CASSEGIAGGNEQFF
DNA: TGTGCCAGCAGTGAAGGGATAGCGGGGGGCAATGAGCAGTTCTTC

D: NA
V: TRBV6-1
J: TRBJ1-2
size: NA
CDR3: CATSMVFEVGYGYTF
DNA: TGTGCCACCTCGATGGTTTTCGAGGTCGGCTATGGCTACACCTTC

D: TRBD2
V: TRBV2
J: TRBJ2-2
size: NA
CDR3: CASSGTSGGTGELFF
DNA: TGTGCCAGCAGTGGGACTAGCGGGGGCACCGGGGAGCTGTTTTTT

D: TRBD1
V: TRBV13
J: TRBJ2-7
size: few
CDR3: CASRRPGQGLREQYF
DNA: TGTGCCAGCAGGAGACCGGGACAGGGACTGCGGGAGCAGTACTTC

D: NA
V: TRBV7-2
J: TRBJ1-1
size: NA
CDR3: CASSFATNTEAFF
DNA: TGTGCCAGCAGCTTCGCTACTAACACTGAAGCTTTCTTT

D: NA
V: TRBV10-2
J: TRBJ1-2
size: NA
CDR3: CASTQGNYGYTF
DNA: TGCGCCAGCACCCAGGGGAACTATGGCTACACCTTC

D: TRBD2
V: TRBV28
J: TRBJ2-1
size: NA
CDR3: CASLMTSGRGGEQFF
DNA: TGTGCCAGCTTGATGACTAGCGGGAGGGGAGGTGAGCAGTTCTTC

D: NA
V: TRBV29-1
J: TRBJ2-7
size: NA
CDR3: CSVEGQGRGEQYF
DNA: TGCAGCGTTGAGGGTCAGGGAAGAGGCGAGCAGTACTTC

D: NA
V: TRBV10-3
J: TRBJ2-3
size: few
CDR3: CAISDITDTQYF
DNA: TGTGCCATCAGTGATATCACAGATACGCAGTATTTT

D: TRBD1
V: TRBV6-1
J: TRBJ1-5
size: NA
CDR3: CASSTTGDQPQHF
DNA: TGTGCCAGCAGTACGACAGGGGATCAGCCCCAGCATTTT

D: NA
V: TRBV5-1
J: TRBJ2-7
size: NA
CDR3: CASSEVGGYEQYF
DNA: TGCGCCAGCAGCGAAGTCGGAGGGTACGAGCAGTACTTC

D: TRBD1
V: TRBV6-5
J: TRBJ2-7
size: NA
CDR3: CASSYRDRGSSYEQYF
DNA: TGTGCCAGCAGTTACAGGGACAGGGGGAGCTCCTACGAGCAGTACTTC

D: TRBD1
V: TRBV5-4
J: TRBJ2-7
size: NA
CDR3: CASSLPGQGNEQYF
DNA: TGTGCCAGCAGCCTCCCGGGACAGGGCAACGAGCAGTACTTC

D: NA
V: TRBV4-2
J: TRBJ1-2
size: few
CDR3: CASSPGHLSNYGYTF
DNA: TGTGCCAGCAGCCCCGGACACCTTTCTAACTATGGCTACACCTTC

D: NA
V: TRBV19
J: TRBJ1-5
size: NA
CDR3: CASSRVPNQPQHF
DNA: TGTGCCAGTTCCCGGGTACCTAATCAGCCCCAGCATTTT

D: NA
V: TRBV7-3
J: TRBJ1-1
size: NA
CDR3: CASSPQGGDTEAFF
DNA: TGTGCCAGCAGCCCCCAGGGTGGTGACACTGAAGCTTTCTTT

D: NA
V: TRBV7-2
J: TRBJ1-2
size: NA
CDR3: CASRLAGQNGYTF
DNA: TGTGCCAGCAGGCTAGCGGGACAAAATGGCTACACCTTC

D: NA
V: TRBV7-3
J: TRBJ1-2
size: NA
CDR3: CASSSTPGSGVAGYTF
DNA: TGTGCCAGCAGCTCTACTCCCGGGTCAGGGGTCGCTGGCTACACCTTC

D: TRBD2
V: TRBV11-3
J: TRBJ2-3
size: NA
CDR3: CASSLGAGDGTDTQYF
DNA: TGTGCCAGCAGCTTAGGAGCGGGAGACGGCACAGATACGCAGTATTTT

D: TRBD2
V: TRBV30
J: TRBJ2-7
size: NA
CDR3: CAWSGGTSGSKQYF
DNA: TGTGCCTGGAGTGGTGGGACTAGCGGGAGCAAACAGTACTTC